This T cell receptor beta chain was sequenced during a study of blood T cell repertoires in COVID-19. Study context: Sources were T cells, B-cell-depleted T cells, or PBMCs; the material itself was cDNA or gDNA.

This CDR3 has 17 residues. V dropped 4 bases and J dropped 2 bases, with 20 bases sitting between them. Germline CDR1 and CDR2: SGHVS and FQNEAQ. Per the authors' pipeline: Estimates of nucleated cell counts were drawn from the amplification of reference gene primers. The assay was immunoSEQ multiplex PCR, and TCRdb's table has in-frame clones only and misses some. Clonal size and the V and J genes are those of that table, whereas D and trimming came from the DNA. The sample records some 50,000 clones, roughly 88% being singletons. This chain connects TRBV7-8 to TRBJ1-2; D remains ambiguous. The origin of this receptor is a human donor in a cohort sampled during active COVID-19. The sequencing input was peripheral blood. Here the CDR3 reads CASSSGGSLRLNYGYTF. In DNA, the CDR3 is TGTGCCAGCAGCTCAGGAGGGAGCTTACGGCTCAACTATGGCTACACCTTC.